The T cell receptor beta chain described here comes from a study of T-cell reconstitution after alpha-beta-depleted transplantation in children. Notes on the study in general: T-cell numbers and diversity, one year after transplant, stemmed largely from T cells that were newly produced. The origin of high day-60 TCRbeta diversity in some patients lay in surviving recipient T cells and thymic progenitors.

Trimming removed 1 base at V and 1 base at J, with 8 bases between. Looked up from germline, CDR1 is LGHNA and CDR2 is YNFKEQ. This CDR3 has 14 amino acids. Using unique molecular identifiers, the investigators prepared the TCRbeta library. Each CDR3 protein gets one entry after TCRdb re-called the PCR reads with MiXCR. The data show roughly 250,000 distinct CDR3 sequences, with roughly 7.7% seen just once and 5% to 8% held by the top ten. This clonotype was seen repeatedly, ten times or more. Antigen specificity is unknown. The TCR originated in a male patient between 5 and 17 years old who had a stem cell transplant for acute lymphoblastic leukemia, so the T cells may come from the graft donor. Sequences were derived from PBMCs, mostly from graft donor cells, sampled 180 days after TCRalphabeta/CD19-depleted stem cell transplant. The gene calls are TRBV4-2 and TRBJ2-7; possibly TRBD1 for D (5 bases). The CDR3 loop is CASSQAKGSYEQYF. The CDR3, as DNA: TGTGCCAGCAGCCAAGCTAAGGGGTCCTACGAGCAGTACTTC.